Presented here are 5 T cell receptor beta chains from one specimen sequenced in a study of cytomegalovirus exposure and HLA in healthy donors. With 60 Vbeta and 13 Jbeta primers, the PCR was carried out. This table comes from immunoSEQ multiplex PCR, and its TCRdb copy is limited to in-frame clones, with some not included. The data contain some 130,000 clones, approximately 74% of them seen just once; the ten biggest clones take up 5.5% to 8%. The specimen was PBMCs. The receptors were sampled from a male donor in good health and CMV-seronegative.

This clone was observed once. The chain carries TRBV19 and TRBJ2-7, with 9 bases fitting TRBD1. V was pared by 4 bases and J by 5 bases, with 6 bases of the junction left unmatched. The CDR3 spans 14 residues. Germline CDR1 is LNHDA and CDR2 is SQIVND (reference sequence). CDR3 nucleotides: TGTGCCAGTAGTACTACAGGGGGCGTGCACGAGCAGTACTTC. Encoded protein: CASSTTGGVHEQYF.

The V call is TRBV6-7, the J call TRBJ2-7; 7 nucleotides agree with TRBD2. TRBV6-7 is an open reading frame whose function is uncertain. J was trimmed by 0 bases and V by 2 bases; bases with no gene match: 7. The CDR3 spans 16 residues. CDR3 bases: TGTGCCAGCAGTTACGCGGGAAGCGGGATCTCCTACGAGCAGTACTTC. Translation: CASSYAGSGISYEQYF.

The CDR3 region is CAWSGIGLAGTWSSYNEQFF. The DNA for the CDR3 is TGTGCCTGGAGTGGGATCGGGCTAGCGGGGACATGGAGCTCCTACAATGAGCAGTTCTTC. The gene calls are TRBV30 and TRBJ2-1; TRBD2 aligns across 9 bases. The V gene end was trimmed by 1 base and the J gene end by 0 bases; junction bases not matched to a gene: 16. This CDR3 spans 20 amino acids. Germline values: CDR1 GTSNPN, CDR2 SVGIG (reference sequence). The whole variable domain, remainder taken from reference TRBV30 and TRBJ2-1, is SQTIHQWPATLVQPVGSPLSLECTVEGTSNPNLYWYRQAAGRGLQLLFYSVGIGQISSEVPQNLSASRPQDRQFILSSKKLLLSDSGFYLCAWSGIGLAGTWSSYNEQFFGPGTRLTVL.

The gene calls are TRBV4-1 and TRBJ2-3, with D hard to call. This CDR3 contains 15 residues. From germline, CDR1 is MGHRA and CDR2 YSYEKL. V was clipped by 0 bases and J by 1 base, with 8 bases between them. The CDR3 DNA reads TGCGCCAGCAGCCAAGATCAAGCTCGCACAGATACGCAGTATTTT. It is translated as CASSQDQARTDTQYF.

The rearrangement joins TRBV7-9 to TRBJ2-1; 7 nucleotides agree with TRBD1. This CDR3 contains 17 residues. The germline gives CDR1 SEHNR, CDR2 FQNEAQ (reference sequence). The ends lost 1 base at V and 0 bases at J; junction bases unmatched: 6. CDR3 DNA sequence: TGTGCCAGCAGCTTAGAAAGGGGGCCGAGCTCCTACAATGAGCAGTTCTTC. Protein sequence: CASSLERGPSSYNEQFF.